This TCR beta chain was profiled in a study of OX40 agonist ivuxolimab in advanced cancers. Findings and limits, study-wide: Low levels of normalized T-cell clonal expansion also appeared in some nonresponders. Researchers report that CD8+ T cells had, on average, more expanded clones than CD4+. Clonal expansion from baseline to week 6 occurred in both CD4+ and CD8+ T cells. Among expanded peripheral T cells, antigen specificity went undetermined.

Assay: immunoSEQ multiplex PCR; the TCRdb copy retains only in-frame clones and omits some. The data show around 81,000 clones, with under 90% seen just once and approximately 6.3% held by the top ten. Remarks on this clone: The target antigen is unknown.

Looked up from germline, CDR1 is ENHRY and CDR2 is SYGVKD. This CDR3 is 13 amino acids long. V lost 2 bases to trimming and J lost 4 bases, with 8 bases between them. The material sequenced was CD4+ or CD8+ T cells sorted from blood, taken in a trial of the OX40 agonist ivuxolimab. The clonotype was recovered from an adult with an advanced solid tumor such as melanoma, head and neck, liver or kidney cancer. The genes are TRBV10-3 and TRBJ2-5; D ambiguous. The CDR3 sequence is CAISEAPRETQYF. CDR3 sequence (DNA): TGTGCCATCAGTGAGGCGCCTAGAGAGACCCAGTACTTC.